Listed below are T cell receptor beta chains from one sample, sequenced in a study of post-analysis software for immune sequencing data. A single record per CDR3 protein comes from TCRdb applying MiXCR to the PCR reads. The table includes fewer than 700,000 distinct CDR3 sequences, around 40% detected once. Input material: blood. The receptors here all came from a girl between 10 and 17 years old with multiple sclerosis. The CDR3 runs from the conserved cysteine through the conserved F or W. Fields, in order: clone size, D gene, CDR3 length, V gene, J gene, CDR3 protein, CDR3 DNA. A D gene is named only where the DNA matches it firmly. Not all rows give a size; the values are once, few, many and, for expanded clones, a class.

size: -; D: -; length: 13; V: TRBV20-1; J: TRBJ2-3; CDR3: CSARWRGTDTQYF; DNA: TGCAGTGCCCGGTGGAGGGGCACAGATACGCAGTATTTT
size: -; D: -; length: 14; V: TRBV12-3/TRBV12-4; J: TRBJ2-7; CDR3: CASSLTLGSYEQYF; DNA: TGTGCCAGCAGTTTAACCTTGGGCTCCTACGAGCAGTACTTC
size: -; D: -; length: 15; V: TRBV12-3/TRBV12-4; J: TRBJ2-3; CDR3: CASSRAVGGTDTQYF; DNA: TGTGCCAGCAGCAGAGCGGTAGGGGGGACAGATACGCAGTATTTT
size: few; D: -; length: 14; V: TRBV20-1; J: TRBJ1-2; CDR3: CSARGAGVNYGYTF; DNA: TGCAGTGCTAGAGGCGCAGGGGTTAACTATGGCTACACCTTC
size: -; D: TRBD1; length: 16; V: TRBV6-5; J: TRBJ1-4; CDR3: CASSYSRGRSNEKRFF; DNA: TGTGCCAGCAGTTACTCCAGGGGGCGATCTAATGAAAAACGGTTTTTT
size: few; D: TRBD1; length: 17; V: TRBV24-1; J: TRBJ1-2; CDR3: CATSDSAKLGQPGGYTF; DNA: TGTGCCACCAGTGATAGCGCAAAGTTGGGACAGCCGGGAGGCTACACCTTC
size: -; D: -; length: 13; V: TRBV15; J: TRBJ2-5; CDR3: CATSIDRKETQYF; DNA: TGTGCCACCAGCATCGACAGAAAAGAGACCCAGTACTTC
size: -; D: TRBD2; length: 17; V: TRBV7-9; J: TRBJ2-1; CDR3: CASSDGLAGGPYNEQFF; DNA: TGTGCCAGCAGCGACGGACTAGCGGGAGGGCCTTACAATGAGCAGTTCTTC
size: -; D: TRBD1; length: 14; V: TRBV5-1; J: TRBJ2-1; CDR3: CASGRTGRYNEQFF; DNA: TGCGCCAGCGGGAGGACAGGGCGCTACAATGAGCAGTTCTTC
size: few; D: TRBD2; length: 15; V: TRBV5-4; J: TRBJ2-5; CDR3: CASSWIAGGHETQYF; DNA: TGTGCCAGCAGCTGGATAGCGGGGGGGCACGAGACCCAGTACTTC
size: -; D: -; length: 12; V: TRBV20-1; J: TRBJ1-1; CDR3: CSVTGLNTEAFF; DNA: TGCAGTGTCACAGGGCTGAACACTGAAGCTTTCTTT
size: -; D: -; length: 14; V: TRBV4-1; J: TRBJ1-5; CDR3: CASSQDQGAQPQHF; DNA: TGCGCCAGTAGCCAAGATCAAGGGGCTCAGCCCCAGCATTTT
size: -; D: TRBD1; length: 15; V: TRBV5-1; J: TRBJ2-1; CDR3: CASSYSRGSWDEQFF; DNA: TGCGCCAGCAGCTATAGCAGGGGGTCGTGGGATGAGCAGTTCTTC
size: -; D: -; length: 15; V: TRBV4-2; J: TRBJ2-1; CDR3: CASSQDRTSYNEQFF; DNA: TGTGCCAGCAGCCAAGACAGGACCTCCTACAATGAGCAGTTCTTC
size: -; D: -; length: 19; V: TRBV12-3/TRBV12-4; J: TRBJ2-1; CDR3: CASSHRGGGLRTSYNEQFF; DNA: TGTGCCAGCAGCCATAGGGGGGGCGGTTTAAGGACCTCCTACAATGAGCAGTTCTTC
size: few; D: -; length: 10; V: TRBV29-1; J: TRBJ2-3; CDR3: CSAGEDTQYF; DNA: TGCAGCGCGGGGGAGGATACGCAGTATTTT
size: few; D: TRBD1; length: 14; V: TRBV7-2; J: TRBJ1-1; CDR3: CASTPGQASTEAFF; DNA: TGTGCCAGCACCCCCGGACAGGCGAGCACTGAAGCTTTCTTT
size: once; D: TRBD1; length: 15; V: TRBV24-1; J: TRBJ1-5; CDR3: CATSDPDREGQPQHF; DNA: TGTGCCACCAGTGACCCCGACAGGGAGGGTCAGCCCCAGCATTTT